The clone carrying this T cell receptor beta chain appeared a single time. Some clones are missing from TCRdb's copy, which holds only in-frame ones; the method was immunoSEQ multiplex PCR. Seen here are more than 85,000 clones, around 86% observed once, and the top ten hold 3%. The data were taken from a study of blood T cell repertoires in COVID-19. This CDR3 region has 12 residues. Germline assignment: CDR1 SEHNR and CDR2 FQNEAQ (reference sequence). The germline V and J ends were trimmed by 5 bases and 3 bases, with 8 bases remaining between them. The sequenced sample consisted of peripheral blood. The V and J genes are TRBV7-9 and TRBJ2-7, with D unresolved. This TCR was recovered from a man aged 45-65 years with active or convalescent COVID-19. The CDR3 region has the DNA TGTGCCAGCAGCCCCCCAGACTACGAGCAGTACTTC. Its translation: CASSPPDYEQYF.